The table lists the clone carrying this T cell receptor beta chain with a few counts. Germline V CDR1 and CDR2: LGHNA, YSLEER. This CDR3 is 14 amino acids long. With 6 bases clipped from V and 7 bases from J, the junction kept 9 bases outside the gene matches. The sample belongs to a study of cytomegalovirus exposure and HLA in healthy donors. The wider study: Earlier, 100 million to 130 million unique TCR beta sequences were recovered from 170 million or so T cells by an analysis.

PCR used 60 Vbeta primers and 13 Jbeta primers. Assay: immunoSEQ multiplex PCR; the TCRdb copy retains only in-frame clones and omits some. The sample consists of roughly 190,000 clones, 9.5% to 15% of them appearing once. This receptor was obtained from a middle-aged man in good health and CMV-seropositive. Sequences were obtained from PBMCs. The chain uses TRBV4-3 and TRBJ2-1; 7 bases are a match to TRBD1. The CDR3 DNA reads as TGCGCCAGCAGTCACCGACAGGGTGGGAATGAGCAGTTCTTC. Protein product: CASSHRQGGNEQFF.